This TCR beta chain originates from a study of metastatic and nonmetastatic thyroid tumors. Findings and caveats of the study: When malignant thyroid tumors were compared with benign nodules, TCR beta diversity was reportedly significantly higher in the malignant tumors. This held in both blood and tumor samples.

About this clone itself: Its antigen is unidentified. One end of the junction varies from germline; a read error may be responsible.

Among the patients, none had received any treatment before thyroid surgery. The CDR3 extends over 15 amino acids. Germline CDR1 is LGHNT and CDR2 is FRNRAP. TCRdb reassembled clones from the PCR reads with MiXCR. The sample records several thousand clones, roughly 14% being singletons. V is TRBV12-5 and J is TRBJ2-3, with a possible D match to TRBD1 (5 bases). This clonotype was obtained from a female donor with papillary thyroid cancer or a benign thyroid nodule (not recorded which). Some clones in this sample may be carry-over from other donors' samples. The sequenced material came from blood. CDR3 sequence reads: CASGYGQGHTDTQSF. The CDR3 nucleotides read TGTGCTAGTGGCTACGGACAAGGGCACACAGATACGCAGTCTTTT.